Listed here are 22 T cell receptor beta chains from one sample, sequenced in a study of control samples from healthy donors and cancer patients. Measured with immunoSEQ multiplex PCR; TCRdb has only the in-frame clones, and not every one. Seen here are around 100,000 clones, under 95% observed once, and the top ten hold 2% to 2.5%. Source material: blood. The receptor source for this set is a woman younger than 35 in good health.

This chain uses TRBV5-1 with TRBJ1-5; D may be TRBD1 (6 bases). The V gene lost 4 bases and the J gene lost 5 bases, with 13 bases spanning the gap. This CDR3 has 14 residues. Germline assignment: CDR1 SGHRS and CDR2 YFSETQ. CDR3: CASSLGGKDQPQHF. The CDR3 DNA reads as TGCGCCAGCAGCCTAGGGGGGAAGGATCAGCCCCAGCATTTT.

V is TRBV5-1 and J is TRBJ2-7; no reliable D call. V was clipped by 2 bases and J by 1 base, with 13 bases between them. CDR3 length: 15 residues. Germline V gene data show CDR1 as SGHRS and CDR2 as YFSETQ. The CDR3: CASSFRASISYEQYF. In DNA, the CDR3 is TGCGCCAGCAGCTTCCGGGCCTCGATATCCTACGAGCAGTACTTC.

This chain joins TRBV11-2 and TRBJ1-2; D unresolved. There are 16 residues in the CDR3. Trimming cost V 1 base and J 2 bases, with 14 bases left between them. The germline V gene encodes CDR1 SGHAT and CDR2 FQNNGV. The CDR3 DNA reads TGTGCCAGCAGCTTAGTTTTCGTCCAACAGAACTATGGCTACACCTTC. Protein product: CASSLVFVQQNYGYTF. Variable domain in full (rest from reference TRBV11-2 and TRBJ1-2): EAGVAQSPRYKIIEKRQSVAFWCNPISGHATLYWYQQILGQGPKLLIQFQNNGVVDDSQLPKDRFSAERLKGVDSTLKIQPAKLEDSAVYLCASSLVFVQQNYGYTFGSGTRLTVV.

V and J are TRBV6-6 and TRBJ1-4; no clear D gene. V gave up 5 bases and J gave up 12 bases, with 10 bases separating them. The CDR3 sequence is 11 residues long. Germline values: CDR1 MNHNY, CDR2 SVGAGI (reference sequence). CDR3 in amino acids: CASSPQEELFF. Written as DNA, the CDR3 is TGTGCCAGCAGTCCCCAGGAAGAACTGTTTTTT.

The V and J genes are TRBV11-3 and TRBJ2-7; 8 bases are shared with TRBD2. CDR3 length: 12 amino acids. The trim removed 5 bases at V and 6 bases at J, leaving 3 bases unmatched. The germline CDR1 and CDR2 sequences are SGHNT and YENEEA. The CDR3 DNA is TGTGCCAGCAGCCCGGGGGGGACCGAGCAGTACTTC. Translated: CASSPGGTEQYF.

The chain is built from TRBV7-9 and TRBJ1-1; D gene unclear. This CDR3 is 17 amino acids long. V was clipped by 8 bases and J by 1 base, with 23 bases between them. CDR1 is SEHNR and CDR2 is FQNEAQ in the germline V gene (reference sequence). CDR3 amino acids: CASGLHLLLTENTEAFF. DNA of the CDR3: TGTGCCAGCGGACTACATTTACTCCTAACAGAGAACACTGAAGCTTTCTTT.

This chain connects TRBV12-5 to TRBJ2-2; D is possibly TRBD1 or TRBD2 (5 bases each). Trimming stripped 1 base from V and 7 bases from J, with 13 bases between. Germline CDR1 is LGHNT and CDR2 is FRNRAP. The CDR3 is 15 amino acids. The CDR3 region is CASGLANLGVGELFF. The DNA for the CDR3 is TGTGCTAGTGGTTTGGCCAACCTGGGGGTCGGGGAGCTGTTTTTT.

The chain couples TRBV6-5 to TRBJ2-2, with unresolved D. V was clipped by 7 bases and J by 6 bases, with 9 bases between them. The CDR3 covers 12 residues. Germline assignment: CDR1 MNHEY and CDR2 SVGAGI. CDR3: CASTTGSGELFF. Written as DNA, the CDR3 is TGTGCCAGCACCACCGGATCCGGGGAGCTGTTTTTT.

The rearrangement joins TRBV6-6 to TRBJ1-4; D unresolved. The CDR3 runs 15 residues. Germline V gene lookup returns CDR1 MNHNY and CDR2 SVGAGI (reference sequence). V gave up 7 bases and J gave up 4 bases, with 16 bases separating them. CDR3 region: CASKDSESLNEKLFF. The CDR3 region has the DNA TGTGCCAGCAAAGACTCAGAGTCCCTTAATGAAAAACTGTTTTTT.

The chain carries TRBV19 and TRBJ2-1, with a possible D match to TRBD1 (6 bases). Germline CDR1 is LNHDA and CDR2 is SQIVND (reference sequence). Trimming shortened V by 2 bases and J by 4 bases, and 9 bases separated the two germline ends. The CDR3 covers 14 residues. DNA of the CDR3: TGTGCCAGTAGTATACAGGGGAATTACAATGAGCAGTTCTTC. Translating it yields CASSIQGNYNEQFF.

V and J are TRBV20-1 and TRBJ2-1; D is perhaps TRBD2 (6 bases). The V end lost 3 bases, the J end lost 0 bases, and 15 bases lay between the germline ends. CDR1 and CDR2 (germline): DFQATT, SNEGSKA (reference sequence). The CDR3 is 16 residues long. In nucleotides, the CDR3 is TGCAGTGCTAGTGGATGGCGGGATTCCTCCTACAATGAGCAGTTCTTC. It encodes CSASGWRDSSYNEQFF.

The J gene is TRBJ2-1, the V gene TRBV5-1, with 9 bases lining up with TRBD2. V lost 4 bases to trimming and J lost 1 base; unmatched junction nucleotides: 3. Looked up from germline, CDR1 is SGHRS and CDR2 is YFSETQ. The CDR3 runs to 15 residues. CDR3 sequence: CASSILAGSYNEQFF. For the CDR3, the DNA is TGCGCCAGCAGCATTCTAGCGGGATCCTACAATGAGCAGTTCTTC.

J is TRBJ1-1 and V is TRBV6-6, with a weak D call TRBD1 (6 bases). The V gene's germline CDR1 is MNHNY and CDR2 SVGAGI (reference sequence). V was pared by 6 bases and J by 6 bases, with 14 bases between. CDR3 size: 13 residues. The CDR3 nucleotides read TGTGCCAGCAGGGAGGGGGGCGTGTCTGAAGCTTTCTTT. This gives the protein CASREGGVSEAFF.

This chain links TRBV27 with TRBJ2-3; 12 bases align to TRBD2. Germline values: CDR1 MNHEY, CDR2 SMNVEV (reference sequence). Losses at the gene ends were 4 bases for V and 7 bases for J; bases not matched to a gene: 3. The CDR3 has 14 amino acids. CDR3 sequence: CASSSSGGANTQYF. In DNA, the CDR3 is TGTGCCAGCAGTTCTAGCGGGGGGGCAAATACGCAGTATTTT.

The chain has TRBV3-1 (or the pseudogene TRBV3-2) and TRBJ2-7; D unresolved. Germline-derived CDR1 and CDR2 are LGHDT and YNNKEL (reference sequence). The CDR3 is 12 residues long. V lost 2 bases, J lost 5 bases, and 7 bases lay in between. As DNA, the CDR3 is TGTGCCAGCAGCCAATCCCAGCACGAGCAGTACTTC. This codes for CASSQSQHEQYF.

The chain combines TRBV2 with TRBJ2-3, with no clear D. The V gene lost 6 bases and the J gene lost 1 base, with 11 bases spanning the gap. The germline gives CDR1 SNHLY, CDR2 FYNNEI. This CDR3 spans 14 amino acids. For the CDR3, the DNA is TGTGCCAGCAGCCGCGACGGGCGCACAGATACGCAGTATTTT. As protein: CASSRDGRTDTQYF.

The rearrangement joins TRBV7-2 to TRBJ2-7, with 10 bases lining up with TRBD1. The CDR3 length is 16 residues. J gave up 5 bases and V 5 bases, and 12 bases lay outside the gene matches. CDR1 and CDR2 from the germline V gene are SGHTA and FQGNSA. For the CDR3, the DNA is TGTGCCAGCAGCCACTCCCCCGGGACAGGGGTCCACGAGCAGTACTTC. Translated, it gives CASSHSPGTGVHEQYF.

The V and J genes are TRBV25-1 and TRBJ2-7, with TRBD1 matching over 7 bases. The CDR3 is made up of 13 amino acids. Germline V gives CDR1 MGHDK, CDR2 SYGVNS. Trimming took 7 bases from V and 5 from J; bases not matched to a gene: 8. The chain's CDR3 is CASTGTAVHEQYF. In nucleotides, the CDR3 is TGTGCCAGCACAGGGACAGCGGTCCACGAGCAGTACTTC.

The V gene is TRBV6-5, the J gene TRBJ2-7; tentative D call: TRBD1 (6 bases). The CDR3 covers 14 residues. In germline, CDR1 is MNHEY, CDR2 SVGAGI. Between the trimmed V and J ends, which lost 4 bases and 4 bases, there was a span of 14 bases. The CDR3 spells CASSFTGQLYEQYF. The CDR3 DNA reads as TGTGCCAGCAGTTTCACGGGACAACTATACGAGCAGTACTTC.

The rearrangement joins TRBV24-1 to TRBJ2-5; 7 nucleotides line up with TRBD2. The CDR3 runs to 15 residues. Germline V gene sequence: CDR1 KGHDR, CDR2 SFDVKD. The V gene end was trimmed by 1 base and the J gene end by 4 bases; junction bases not matched to a gene: 5. For the CDR3, the DNA is TGTGCCACCAGTGATTTAAAGCGGGACCTAGAGACCCAGTACTTC. As protein: CATSDLKRDLETQYF.

The rearrangement links TRBV21-1 to TRBJ1-4. TRBV21-1 is a pseudogene segment. The CDR3 has 16 amino acids. The CDR3 DNA is TGTGCCAGCAGCAAAAGGGGACCTCCGGCCTACGAAAAACTGTTTTTT. This sequence encodes CASSKRGPPAYEKLFF.

This clone was observed a single time. The chain carries TRBV28 and TRBJ1-1; D remains unclear. The CDR3 contains 12 residues. Germline V lookup: CDR1 MDHEN, CDR2 SYDVKM. Trimming left V 6 bases short and J 3 bases short, with 8 bases between. The CDR3 here is CASSPHYTEAFF. DNA for the CDR3: TGTGCCAGCAGCCCGCATTACACTGAAGCTTTCTTT.